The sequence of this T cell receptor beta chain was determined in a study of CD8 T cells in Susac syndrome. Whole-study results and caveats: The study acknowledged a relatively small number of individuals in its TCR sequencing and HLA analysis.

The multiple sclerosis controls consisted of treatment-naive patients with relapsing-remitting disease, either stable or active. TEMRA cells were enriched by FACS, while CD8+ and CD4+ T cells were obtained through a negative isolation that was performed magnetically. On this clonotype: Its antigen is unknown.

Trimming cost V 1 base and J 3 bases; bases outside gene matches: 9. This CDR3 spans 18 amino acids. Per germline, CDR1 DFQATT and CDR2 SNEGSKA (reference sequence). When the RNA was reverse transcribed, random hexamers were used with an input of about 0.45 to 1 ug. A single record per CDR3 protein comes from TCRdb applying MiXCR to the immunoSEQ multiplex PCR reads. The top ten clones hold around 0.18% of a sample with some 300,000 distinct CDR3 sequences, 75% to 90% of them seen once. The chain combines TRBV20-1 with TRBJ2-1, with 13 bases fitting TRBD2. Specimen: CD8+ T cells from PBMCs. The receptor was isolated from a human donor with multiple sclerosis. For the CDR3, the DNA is TGCAGTGCTAGAGGGGTGGGACTAGCGGGACCGCACTACAATGAGCAGTTCTTC. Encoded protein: CSARGVGLAGPHYNEQFF.